The clone carrying this T cell receptor (beta chain) was seen repeatedly, ten times or more. No antigen is known for it. Researchers made TCR beta libraries by using iRepertoire HTBI primers and running Arm-PCR on CDR3 regions. TCRdb independently ran MiXCR on the multiplex PCR reads; one entry per CDR3 protein. This table has hundreds of thousands of distinct CDR3 sequences, roughly 15% appearing once. The time point denotes: newly diagnosed GD, antithyroid drugs for less than 3 months. Researchers made the TCR library from RNA that was extracted from PBMCs. Germline-derived CDR1 and CDR2 are DFQATT and SNEGSKA (reference sequence). The CDR3 is made up of 16 amino acids. V was clipped by 0 bases and J by 3 bases, with 17 bases between them. The record originates from a study of regulatory T cells in long-lasting Graves disease. General study findings and limits: New patients shared 800 to 1,000 public clonotypes, and persistent patients shared more, with approximately 2,500.

This sample was shared with a second study, whose subject was T cells in Graves' hyperthyroidism and ophthalmopathy.

Specimen: peripheral blood mononuclear cells (PBMCs), collected at new diagnosis, from a patient treated with antithyroid drugs. The chain carries TRBV20-1 and TRBJ1-2; tentatively, D is TRBD1 (5 bases). The TCR comes from a woman younger than 45 with Graves disease. The CDR3 DNA follows: TGCAGTGCTAGAGATCGAGACGGGGGGAGTTACTATGGCTACACCTTC. It codes for CSARDRDGGSYYGYTF.